This T cell receptor (beta chain) emerged from a study of OX40 agonist ivuxolimab in advanced cancers. For the study in its entirety: The costimulatory receptor OX40 (CD134) was targeted by ivuxolimab, a fully human IgG2 agonistic monoclonal antibody. Partial responses occurred in three dose-escalation patients, of whom one had hepatocellular carcinoma and two had cutaneous melanoma. The paper reports the monotherapy dose-escalation portion (N of about 54 patients) of the phase I ivuxolimab trial. In the dose-escalation cohort, nearly 85% of patients were male, and the mean age was 60 years with a range of about 20 to 79. Of the approximately 54 dose-escalation patients, hepatocellular carcinoma was present in 19, melanoma in roughly 15, renal cell carcinoma in 9 and head and neck cancer in 9. Intravenous ivuxolimab was administered to patients every 2 weeks at six dose levels: 0.01, 0.1, 0.3, 1.5, 3 and 10 mg/kg. Prior anti-PD-1, anti-PD-L1 or anti-CTLA-4 therapy was permitted, and checkpoint inhibitors had been received by about 36% of dose-escalation patients. Peripheral TCRbeta sequencing was intended to test whether TCR sequence diversity was altered and clonal T-cell expansion was caused by ivuxolimab.

For sequencing of the TCRbeta CDR3 region, genomic DNA was extracted from the sorted cells. TCRbeta CDR3 regions were sequenced using the immunoSEQ Assay. What TCRdb holds here is the immuneACCESS table cut down to in-frame rearrangements. Part of the clones is not present; checked against another copy, under half of the missing clones reflect an unresolved V gene, and the others are unexplained. A total of around 30,000 clones appear in this sample, 86% of them only once. The ten largest clones represent 25% to 40% of the sample. Turning to this clone: No antigen is known for it. The record has no base qualities; no much larger clone is one base away.

Paper-wide results and their limitations: On average, CD8+ T cells showed more expanded clones than CD4+ T cells after ivuxolimab. Low levels of normalized T-cell clonal expansion were also shown by some nonresponding patients. Which antigens the clonally expanded peripheral T cells were specific for was not determined. In the 0.1-3.0 mg/kg groups, partial responders were among the patients with the lowest normalized peripheral clonal expansion, particularly in CD8+ T cells. At doses from 0.1 to 3.0 mg/kg, clonal expansion was seen in both CD4+ and CD8+ blood T cells between baseline and week 6.

Patients with a history of autoimmune disease or receiving systemic immunosuppression were excluded from the trial. In every dose cohort, peripheral blood was drawn for TCR sequencing at baseline, cycle 4 day 1, and cycle 7 day 1. Samples were obtained from an open-label, multicenter, first-in-human phase I dose-escalation trial of ivuxolimab. Adults with locally advanced or metastatic melanoma, renal cell carcinoma, hepatocellular carcinoma or head and neck squamous cell carcinoma were enrolled in the trial. Before TCR sequencing, CD4+ T cells and CD8+ T cells from peripheral blood were sorted into separate populations. The germline V gene yields MDHEN for CDR1 and SYDVKM for CDR2. The CDR3, cysteine through phenylalanine, is 11 amino acids long. The entry retains the CDR3 DNA only, 33 bases that are in frame from base 1. Deletion took 10 bases off V and 3 bases off J, with a span of 9 bases between the germline ends.

The sequence came from an adult with an advanced solid tumor such as melanoma, head and neck, liver or kidney cancer. The sequences come from CD4+ or CD8+ T cells sorted from blood, collected in a trial of the OX40 agonist ivuxolimab. The chain uses TRBV28 and TRBJ1-1, with TRBD1 perhaps the D gene, on 6 matching bases. The bases are TGTGCCACCCAGGGGTACACTGAAGCTTTCTTT. Its product reads: CATQGYTEAFF. The CDR3, completed at both ends by the reference TRBV28 and TRBJ1-1 genes, gives the full variable domain DVKVTQSSRYLVKRTGEKVFLECVQDMDHENMFWYRQDPGLGLRLIYFSYDVKMKEKGDIPEGYSVSREKKERFSLILESASTNQTSMYLCATQGYTEAFFGQGTRLTVV.